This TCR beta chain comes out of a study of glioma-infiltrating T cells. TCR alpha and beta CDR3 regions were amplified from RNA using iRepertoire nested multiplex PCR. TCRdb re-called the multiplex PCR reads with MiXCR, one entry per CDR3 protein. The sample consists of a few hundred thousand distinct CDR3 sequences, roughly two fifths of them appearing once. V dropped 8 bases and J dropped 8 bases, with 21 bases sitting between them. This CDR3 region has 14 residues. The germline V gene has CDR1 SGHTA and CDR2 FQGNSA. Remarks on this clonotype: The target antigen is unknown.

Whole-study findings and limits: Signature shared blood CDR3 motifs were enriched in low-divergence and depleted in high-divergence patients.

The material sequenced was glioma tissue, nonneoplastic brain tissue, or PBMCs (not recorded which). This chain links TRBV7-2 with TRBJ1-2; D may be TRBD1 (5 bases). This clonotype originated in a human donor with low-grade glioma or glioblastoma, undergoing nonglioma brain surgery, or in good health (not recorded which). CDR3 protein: CASGPGTRVSGYTF. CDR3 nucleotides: TGTGCCAGCGGACCCGGGACTCGGGTGAGCGGCTACACCTTC.